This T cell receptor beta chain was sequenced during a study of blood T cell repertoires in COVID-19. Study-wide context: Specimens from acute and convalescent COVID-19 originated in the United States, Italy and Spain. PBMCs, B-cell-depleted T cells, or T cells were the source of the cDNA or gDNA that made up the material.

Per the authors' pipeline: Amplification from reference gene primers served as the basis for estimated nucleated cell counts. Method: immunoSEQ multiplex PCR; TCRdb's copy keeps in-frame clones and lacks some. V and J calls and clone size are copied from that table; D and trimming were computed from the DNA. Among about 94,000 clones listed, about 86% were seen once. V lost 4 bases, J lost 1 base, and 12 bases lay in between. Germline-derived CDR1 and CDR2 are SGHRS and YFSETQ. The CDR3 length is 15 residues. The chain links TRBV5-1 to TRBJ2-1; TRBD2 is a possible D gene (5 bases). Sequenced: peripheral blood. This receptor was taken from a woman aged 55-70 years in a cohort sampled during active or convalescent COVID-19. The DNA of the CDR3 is TGCGCCAGCAGCGAGCCGACGGGGTCCTACAATGAGCAGTTCTTC. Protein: CASSEPTGSYNEQFF.